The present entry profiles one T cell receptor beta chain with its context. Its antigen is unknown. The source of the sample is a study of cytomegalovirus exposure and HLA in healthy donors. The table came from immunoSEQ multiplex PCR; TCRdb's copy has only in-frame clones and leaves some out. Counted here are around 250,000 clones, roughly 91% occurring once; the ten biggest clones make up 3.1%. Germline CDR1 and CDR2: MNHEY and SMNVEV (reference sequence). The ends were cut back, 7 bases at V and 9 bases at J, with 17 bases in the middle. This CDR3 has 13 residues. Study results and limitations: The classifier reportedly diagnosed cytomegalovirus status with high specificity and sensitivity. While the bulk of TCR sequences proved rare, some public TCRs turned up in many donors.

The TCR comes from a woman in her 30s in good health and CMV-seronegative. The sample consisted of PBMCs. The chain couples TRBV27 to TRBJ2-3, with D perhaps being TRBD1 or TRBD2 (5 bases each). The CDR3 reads CASTDDGGPTQYF. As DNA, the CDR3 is TGTGCCAGCACGGATGATGGGGGACCCACGCAGTATTTT.